This T cell receptor beta chain was identified in a study of untreated major depressive disorder. Study results and limitations: Compared with controls, depressed patients showed more TRBV05-01 (Vbeta 5.1) usage in CD4+ T cells.

As regards this clone: What it binds is unknown.

Here immunoSEQ multiplex PCR was the method, and the copy in TCRdb shows in-frame clones only, minus some. The profile shows under 20,000 clones, 92% of them singletons. The CDR3 length is 16 residues. Germline-derived CDR1 and CDR2 are SGHNT and YYREEE (reference sequence). V lost 1 base, J lost 0 bases, and 5 bases stayed unmatched. This rearrangement joins TRBV5-4 to TRBJ1-1; TRBD1 aligns across 8 bases. The sequencing input was CD4+ T cells from PBMCs. This sequence was found in a woman between 40 and 55 years old with major depressive disorder. The CDR3 DNA reads as TGTGCCAGCAGCTTGACTTCAGGGGGCATGAACACTGAAGCTTTCTTT. Its translation is CASSLTSGGMNTEAFF.